The 9 T cell receptor beta chains presented below share a single source sample, sequenced in a study of CD8+CD57+ T cells in acquired aplastic anemia. For CDR3 and TCR beta VDJ profiling, genomic DNA was the template used. A single record per CDR3 protein comes from TCRdb applying MiXCR to the reads. The table has 250,000 to 300,000 distinct CDR3 sequences, 50% to 65% seen once; the top ten hold 1.3%. All patients picked for sequencing had shown, by flow cytometry, an expansion of CD8+CD57+ cells. The sequenced material came from sorted CD4+, CD8+, or CD8+CD57+ T cells (not recorded which) from PBMCs. These receptor sequences come from a human donor with aplastic anemia.

The chain joins TRBV2 to TRBJ1-5; D is ambiguous. The germline CDR1 and CDR2 sequences are SNHLY and FYNNEI. V lost 6 bases, J lost 0 bases, and 12 bases lay in between. There are 15 residues in the CDR3. CDR3 residues: CASRGIAYSNQPQHF. The CDR3 DNA sequence: TGTGCCAGCAGAGGAATAGCCTATAGCAATCAGCCCCAGCATTTT.

The rearrangement joins TRBV4-1 to TRBJ2-1; D might be TRBD1 (5 bases). The CDR3 runs 13 residues. Germline lookup yields CDR1 MGHRA and CDR2 YSYEKL. V was trimmed by 2 bases and J by 9 bases, leaving 11 bases between them. This CDR3 is CASSQPGFSEQFF. The CDR3, as DNA: TGCGCCAGCAGCCAACCAGGGTTCAGTGAGCAGTTCTTC.

This clonotype was recorded once. V is TRBV6-5 and J is TRBJ1-2, with D hard to call. There are 15 residues in the CDR3. Trimming took off 2 bases at V and 8 bases at J, with 18 bases between the two ends. In germline, CDR1 is MNHEY, CDR2 SVGAGI. The CDR3 region has the DNA TGTGCCAGCAGTTACGGGATAGCGGGAGGGATCGGCTACACCTTC. Protein: CASSYGIAGGIGYTF.

The chain combines TRBV7-6 with TRBJ2-1, with D perhaps matching TRBD1 (6 bases). V shed 3 bases and J shed 6 bases, with 15 bases lying between them. Germline V gives CDR1 SGHVS, CDR2 FNYEAQ. The CDR3 is 15 amino acids. CDR3 coding DNA: TGTGCCAGCAGCTTGGGAACAGGGACCCTCAATGAGCAGTTCTTC. Amino acids: CASSLGTGTLNEQFF. The full variable domain, completed using reference TRBV7-6 and TRBJ2-1, is GAGVSQSPRYKVTKRGQDVALRCDPISGHVSLYWYRQALGQGPEFLTYFNYEAQQDKSGLPNDRFSAERPEGSISTLTIQRTEQRDSAMYRCASSLGTGTLNEQFFGPGTRLTVL.

The genes are TRBV5-1 and TRBJ1-6, with 12 bases matching TRBD1. The V and J ends lost 1 base and 10 bases, in that order; junction bases with no gene match: 3. The germline gives CDR1 SGHRS, CDR2 YFSETQ. This CDR3 has 15 amino acids. The CDR3 reads CASSLSGTGGSPLHF. The CDR3 DNA follows: TGCGCCAGCAGCTTGTCAGGGACAGGGGGCTCACCCCTCCACTTT.

In the case of this clonotype: At one boundary the junction diverges from the germline segment, which might be a read error. J is TRBJ2-3 and V is TRBV5-1, with 9 bases that match TRBD2. This CDR3 spans 13 amino acids. Germline-derived CDR1 and CDR2 are SGHRS and YFSETQ. The CDR3 is CASRGTSKDTQYF. CDR3 in DNA: TGCGCCAGCAGGGGGACTAGCAAAGATACGCAGTATTTT. The full variable domain, with the rest looked up from reference TRBV5-1 and TRBJ2-3, is KAGVTQTPRYLIKTRGQQVTLSCSPISGHRSVSWYQQTPGQGLQFLFEYFSETQRNKGNFPGRFSGRQFSNSRSEMNVSTLELGDSALYLCASRGTSKDTQYFGPGTRLTVL.

V and J are TRBV3-1 and TRBJ1-4; 7 bases map to TRBD1. CDR3 size: 15 residues. The J segment lost 5 bases and the V segment lost 5 bases, leaving 8 bases of the junction unmatched. Germline assignment: CDR1 LGHDT and CDR2 YNNKEL (reference sequence). The CDR3 here is CASSVGTDLNEKLFF. CDR3 sequence (DNA): TGTGCCAGCAGCGTAGGGACAGACCTAAATGAAAAACTGTTTTTT.

Comment on this clonotype: Sequence at one end of the junction differs from germline and may be a read error. The rearrangement uses TRBV20-1 and TRBJ2-2; 7 positions match TRBD2. CDR1 is DFQATT, CDR2 SNEGSKA, per germline (reference sequence). CDR3 length equals 15 residues. CDR3: CSARQAGAVTGGLFF. CDR3 coding DNA: TGCAGCGCCCGCCAGGCGGGAGCGGTCACCGGGGGGCTGTTTTTT.

In its sample, this clonotype was seen once. J is TRBJ1-1 and V is TRBV4-1; TRBD1 might be the D (6 bases). V lost 5 bases, J lost 3 bases, and 16 bases lay in between. The CDR3 has 15 amino acids. Germline CDR1 is MGHRA and CDR2 is YSYEKL. CDR3 coding DNA: TGCGCCAGCAGCAGAGTGACAGGTGGGTACACTGAAGCTTTCTTT. Translation: CASSRVTGGYTEAFF.